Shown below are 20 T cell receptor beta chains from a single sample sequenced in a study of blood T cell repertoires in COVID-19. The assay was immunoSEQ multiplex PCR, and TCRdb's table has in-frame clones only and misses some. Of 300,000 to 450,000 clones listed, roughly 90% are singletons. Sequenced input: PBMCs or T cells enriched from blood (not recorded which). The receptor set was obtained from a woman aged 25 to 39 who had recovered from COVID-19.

As DNA, the CDR3 is TGTGCCAGCAGCGTAGGAGGACTAGCGCCCGAGCAGTACTTC. As protein: CASSVGGLAPEQYF. The J gene is TRBJ2-7, the V gene TRBV9; TRBD2 aligns across 9 bases. CDR3 length: 14 residues. Losses at the gene ends were 0 bases for V and 6 bases for J; bases not matched to a gene: 4. The germline V gene has CDR1 SGDLS and CDR2 YYNGEE.

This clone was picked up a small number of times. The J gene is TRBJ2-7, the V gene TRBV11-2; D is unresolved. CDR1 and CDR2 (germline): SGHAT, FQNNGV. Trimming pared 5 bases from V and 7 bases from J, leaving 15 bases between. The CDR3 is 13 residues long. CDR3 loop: CASSQALVEEQYF. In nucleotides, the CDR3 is TGTGCCAGCAGCCAGGCGTTGGTTGAAGAGCAGTACTTC.

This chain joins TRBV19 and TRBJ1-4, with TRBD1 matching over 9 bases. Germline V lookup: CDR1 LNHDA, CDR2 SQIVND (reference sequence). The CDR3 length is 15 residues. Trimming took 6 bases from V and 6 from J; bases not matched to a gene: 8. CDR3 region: CASRQTGGVYEKLFF. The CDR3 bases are TGTGCCAGTAGGCAAACAGGGGGCGTTTATGAAAAACTGTTTTTT.

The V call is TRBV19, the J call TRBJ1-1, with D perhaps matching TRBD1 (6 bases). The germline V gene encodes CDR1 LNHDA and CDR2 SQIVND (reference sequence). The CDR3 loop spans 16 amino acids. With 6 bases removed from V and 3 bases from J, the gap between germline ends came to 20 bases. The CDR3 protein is CASRPDRPLADTEAFF. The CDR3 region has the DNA TGTGCCAGTAGACCCGACAGGCCGCTAGCGGACACTGAAGCTTTCTTT.

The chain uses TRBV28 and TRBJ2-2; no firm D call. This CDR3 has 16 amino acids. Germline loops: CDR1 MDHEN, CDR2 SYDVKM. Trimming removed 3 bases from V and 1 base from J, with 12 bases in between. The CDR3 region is CASSFPLGGNTGELFF. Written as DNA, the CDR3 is TGTGCCAGCAGTTTTCCCCTCGGCGGGAACACCGGGGAGCTGTTTTTT.

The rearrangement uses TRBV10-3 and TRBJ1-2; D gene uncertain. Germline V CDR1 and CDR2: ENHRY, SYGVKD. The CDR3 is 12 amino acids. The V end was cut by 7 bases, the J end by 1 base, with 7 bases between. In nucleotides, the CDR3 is TGTGCCATCACGTCCAGTAACTATGGCTACACCTTC. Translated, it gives CAITSSNYGYTF.

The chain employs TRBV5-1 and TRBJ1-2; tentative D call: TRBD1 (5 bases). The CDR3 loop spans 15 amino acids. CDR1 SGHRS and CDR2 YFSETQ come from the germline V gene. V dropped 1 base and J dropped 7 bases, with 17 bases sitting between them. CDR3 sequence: CASSLTTVSDSGYTF. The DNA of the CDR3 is TGCGCCAGCAGCTTGACCACAGTGAGTGACAGTGGCTACACCTTC.

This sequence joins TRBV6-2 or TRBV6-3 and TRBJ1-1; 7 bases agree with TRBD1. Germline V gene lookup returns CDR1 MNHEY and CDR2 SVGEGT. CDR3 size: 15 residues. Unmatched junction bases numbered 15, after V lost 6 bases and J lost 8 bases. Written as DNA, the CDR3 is TGTGCCAGCAGCTGGGCTCCGGGACAGCTAGTAGAAGCTTTCTTT. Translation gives CASSWAPGQLVEAFF.

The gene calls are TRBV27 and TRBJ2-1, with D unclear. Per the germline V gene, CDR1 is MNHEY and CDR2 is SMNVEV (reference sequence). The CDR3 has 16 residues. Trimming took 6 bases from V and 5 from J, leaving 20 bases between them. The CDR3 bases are TGTGCCAGCAGCCCCAGCCCCAGCGTCCGAAACAATGAGCAGTTCTTC. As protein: CASSPSPSVRNNEQFF.

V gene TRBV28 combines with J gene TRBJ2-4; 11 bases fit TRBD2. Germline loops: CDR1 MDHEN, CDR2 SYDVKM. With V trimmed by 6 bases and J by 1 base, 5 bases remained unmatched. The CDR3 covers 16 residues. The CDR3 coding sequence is TGTGCCAGCAGCATTAGCGGGGGGGCGGCCAAAAACATTCAGTACTTC. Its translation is CASSISGGAAKNIQYF. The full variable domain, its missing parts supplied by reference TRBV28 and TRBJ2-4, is DVKVTQSSRYLVKRTGEKVFLECVQDMDHENMFWYRQDPGLGLRLIYFSYDVKMKEKGDIPEGYSVSREKKERFSLILESASTNQTSMYLCASSISGGAAKNIQYFGAGTRLSVL.

In DNA, the CDR3 is TGCGCCAGCAGCTTGTCCGGGTCCCAGAACACTGAAGCTTTCTTT. Encoded protein: CASSLSGSQNTEAFF. The chain joins TRBV5-1 to TRBJ1-1; no definite D call. V lost 1 base and J 1 base, leaving 11 bases between the germline ends. This CDR3 contains 15 residues. Germline-derived CDR1 and CDR2 are SGHRS and YFSETQ.

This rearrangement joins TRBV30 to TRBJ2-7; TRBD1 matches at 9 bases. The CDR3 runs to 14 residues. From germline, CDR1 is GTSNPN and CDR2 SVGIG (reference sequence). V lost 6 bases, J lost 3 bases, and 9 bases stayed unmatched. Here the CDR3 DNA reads TGTGCCTGCCAAGTAGCGACAGGGGGCTACGAGCAGTACTTC. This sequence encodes CACQVATGGYEQYF.

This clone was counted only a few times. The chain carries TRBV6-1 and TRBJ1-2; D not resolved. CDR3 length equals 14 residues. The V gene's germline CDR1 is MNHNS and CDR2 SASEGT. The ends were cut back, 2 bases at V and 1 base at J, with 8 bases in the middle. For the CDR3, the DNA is TGTGCCAGCAGTGAATTGAGTCTTAACTATGGCTACACCTTC. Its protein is CASSELSLNYGYTF.

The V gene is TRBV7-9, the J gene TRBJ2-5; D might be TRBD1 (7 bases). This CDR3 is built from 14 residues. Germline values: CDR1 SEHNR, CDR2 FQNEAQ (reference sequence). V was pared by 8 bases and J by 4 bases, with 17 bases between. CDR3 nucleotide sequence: TGTGCCAGCCAGGGGGGAACCAACCCAGAGACCCAGTACTTC. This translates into CASQGGTNPETQYF.

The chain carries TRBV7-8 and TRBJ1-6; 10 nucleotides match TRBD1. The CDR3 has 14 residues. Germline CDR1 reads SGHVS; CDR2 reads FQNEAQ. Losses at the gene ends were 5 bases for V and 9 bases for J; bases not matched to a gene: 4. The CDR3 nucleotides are TGTGCCAGCAGCGTTGGGACAGGGGTTTCACCCCTCCACTTT. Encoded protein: CASSVGTGVSPLHF.

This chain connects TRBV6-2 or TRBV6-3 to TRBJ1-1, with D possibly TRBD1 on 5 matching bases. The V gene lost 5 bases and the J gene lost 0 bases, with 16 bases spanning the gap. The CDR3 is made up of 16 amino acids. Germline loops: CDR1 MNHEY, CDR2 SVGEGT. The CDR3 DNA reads TGTGCCAGCAGTGCGCTTTGGGAGGGGATGAACACTGAAGCTTTCTTT. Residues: CASSALWEGMNTEAFF.

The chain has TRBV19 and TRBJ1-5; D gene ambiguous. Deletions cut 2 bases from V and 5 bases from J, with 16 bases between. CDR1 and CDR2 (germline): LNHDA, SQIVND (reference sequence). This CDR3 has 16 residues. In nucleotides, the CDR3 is TGTGCCAGTAGTATAATGGGAGGACGGGCCCATCAGCCCCAGCATTTT. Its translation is CASSIMGGRAHQPQHF.

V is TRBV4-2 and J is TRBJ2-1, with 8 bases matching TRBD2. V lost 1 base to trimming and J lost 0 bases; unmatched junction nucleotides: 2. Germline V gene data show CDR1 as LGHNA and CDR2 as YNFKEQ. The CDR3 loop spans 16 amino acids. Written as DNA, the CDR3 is TGTGCCAGCAGCCAAGTTGCGGGGGGCTCCTACAATGAGCAGTTCTTC. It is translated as CASSQVAGGSYNEQFF.

The CDR3 DNA follows: TGTGCCAGCAGCCCTCGACAGGGCATCTACAATGAGCAGTTCTTC. Its protein product is CASSPRQGIYNEQFF. The rearrangement links TRBV7-8 to TRBJ2-1; TRBD1 agrees at 7 bases. This CDR3 is 15 amino acids long. CDR1 is SGHVS, CDR2 FQNEAQ, per germline. With V trimmed by 5 bases and J by 3 bases, 7 bases remained unmatched.

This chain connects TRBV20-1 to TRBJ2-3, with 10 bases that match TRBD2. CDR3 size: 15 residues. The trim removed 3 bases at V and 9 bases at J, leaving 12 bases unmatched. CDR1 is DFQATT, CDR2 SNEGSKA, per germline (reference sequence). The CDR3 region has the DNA TGCAGTGCTAGTTCGGTGGGTGAGCGGGGGGGCACGCAGTATTTT. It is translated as CSASSVGERGGTQYF.